This T cell receptor beta chain was captured by sequencing in a study of shared clonotypes between healthy human individuals. Across the whole study: Three CD4 naive, three CD4 memory, two CD8 naive and one CD8 memory plate were used per donor.

Assay: immunoSEQ multiplex PCR; the TCRdb copy retains only in-frame clones and omits some. The data hold approximately 700,000 clones, with 60% to 75% observed a single time. General study results and limits: Despite large depth, rarefaction showed incomplete sorted-subset sequencing. Across four donors, naive CD4 shared around 5.3%, naive CD8 about 3.2%, memory CD4 over 2%, memory CD8 0.4% to 0.5%. The genetic and exposure-history diversity represented was limited by few donors.

J gave up 4 bases and V 2 bases, and 8 bases lay outside the gene matches. Germline CDR1 SQVTM, CDR2 ANQGSEA. This CDR3 has 16 residues. About this clone itself: Its specificity is not known.

The receptor comes from a woman in her 30s in good health. The rearrangement links TRBV29-1 to TRBJ2-7, with TRBD2 identical over 13 bases. The sequencing input was memory CD4+ T cells sorted from blood. The subset denotes: CD45RA-negative fraction. The CDR3 DNA sequence: TGCAGCGTTGAATTGAGGGGGACTAGCGGGAATTACGAGCAGTACTTC. Protein sequence: CSVELRGTSGNYEQYF.